Listed below are T cell receptor beta chains from one sample, sequenced in a study of shared clonotypes between healthy human individuals. Clones were sequenced by immunoSEQ multiplex PCR, and TCRdb holds only the in-frame ones, with some missing. This table holds about 300,000 clones, over 65% found once. The sample was memory CD4+ T cells sorted from blood. These receptors originate from a man aged 25 to 40 in good health. The conserved cysteine and the conserved F or W are not part of the CDR3 here. The order of the fields is V gene, CDR3 protein.

v_gene: TRBV27; CDR3aa: ASMPPRLAGGRASGELF
v_gene: TRBV14; CDR3aa: ASSQDMGQPQH
v_gene: TRBV7-9; CDR3aa: ASSLNSGQDYGYT
v_gene: TRBV5-5; CDR3aa: ASRKQAGDTQY
v_gene: TRBV7-2; CDR3aa: ASGSPDPTLLGANVLT
v_gene: TRBV7-2; CDR3aa: ASSSWALRETQY
v_gene: TRBV18; CDR3aa: ASSPERTSNEQY
v_gene: TRBV5-6; CDR3aa: ASSSDRGRGTEAF
v_gene: TRBV29-1; CDR3aa: SVSPVTQETQY
v_gene: TRBV6-1; CDR3aa: ASSGNRGLGEQF
v_gene: TRBV18; CDR3aa: ASSPMAAGETGELF
v_gene: TRBV28; CDR3aa: ASRPRSPNYGYT
v_gene: TRBV5-1; CDR3aa: ASSYMEADTQY
v_gene: TRBV5-6; CDR3aa: ASSLGPSAVNTEAF
v_gene: TRBV9; CDR3aa: ASSVSDDRAHSSGNTIY
v_gene: TRBV6-6; CDR3aa: ASASSGSTYNEQF
v_gene: TRBV7-8; CDR3aa: ASSLVGNEQF
v_gene: TRBV2; CDR3aa: ASSPGTGGWGNTDTQY
v_gene: TRBV5-1; CDR3aa: ASSLDNPGTEAF
v_gene: TRBV2; CDR3aa: ASGLSPYEQY